The rows below give T cell receptor beta chains drawn from one sample of a study of OX40 agonist ivuxolimab in advanced cancers. This table comes from immunoSEQ multiplex PCR, and its TCRdb copy is limited to in-frame clones, with some not included. The profile shows around 76,000 clones, 86% of them singletons. The sequencing used CD4+ or CD8+ T cells sorted from blood, collected in a trial of the OX40 agonist ivuxolimab. The receptors here all came from an adult with an advanced solid tumor such as melanoma, head and neck, liver or kidney cancer. The CDR3 runs from the conserved cysteine through the conserved F or W. D genes are given only for firm matches. Some rows mark clone size as missing; the rest say once, few, many or name a class of expanded clone.

V gene	D gene	clone size	J gene	CDR3 DNA	CDR3 protein
TRBV10-2	NA	NA	TRBJ1-1	TGCGCCAGCAGTGACAGGGTGGGAGACACTGAAGCTTTCTTT	CASSDRVGDTEAFF
TRBV30	NA	NA	TRBJ2-1	TGTGCCTGGACCGAGGGGACGAAGGGTAATGAGCAGTTCTTC	CAWTEGTKGNEQFF
TRBV6-1	NA	once	TRBJ1-4	TGTGCCAGCAGTTCAGGGGCAACTAATGAAAAACTGTTTTTT	CASSSGATNEKLFF
TRBV6-6	NA	NA	TRBJ1-5	TGTGCCAGCAGCCCCGAGCGGGTTAACCAGCCCCAGCATTTT	CASSPERVNQPQHF
TRBV21-1	NA	NA	TRBJ2-7	TGTGCCAGCAGCAAAGATTGGCCCGGGGGGGTAGGGAACAGGGCCTCAGATTCCTACGAGCAGTACTTC	CASSKDWPGGVGNRASDSYEQYF
TRBV19	NA	few	TRBJ1-2	TGTGCCAGTAGACTGACAGGCGAAGGAGGCTACACCTTC	CASRLTGEGGYTF
TRBV5-1	NA	NA	TRBJ1-1	TGCGCCAGCAGCCGGTCGGGGAACACTGAAGCTTTCTTT	CASSRSGNTEAFF
TRBV2	NA	NA	TRBJ1-1	TGTGCCAGCAGTGAATATGGGGACACCTTTAACACTGAAGCTTTCTTT	CASSEYGDTFNTEAFF
TRBV11-2	NA	NA	TRBJ2-5	TGTGCCAGCAGCTTTGCAGGGGAAGTAGCAGAGACCCAGTACTTC	CASSFAGEVAETQYF
TRBV28	NA	NA	TRBJ2-7	TGTGCCAGCAATTTATTTGCAGGGGCAACCTACGAGCAGTACTTC	CASNLFAGATYEQYF
TRBV20-1	NA	NA	TRBJ1-2	TGCAGTGCCACACCCAACTATGGCTACACCTTC	CSATPNYGYTF
TRBV7-3	NA	NA	TRBJ2-5	TGTGCCAGCAGCCAGGGCCGGAATACCGAGACCCAGTACTTC	CASSQGRNTETQYF
TRBV18	TRBD1	few	TRBJ2-7	TGTGCCAGCTCACTCGACAGGGTATACGAGCAGTACTTC	CASSLDRVYEQYF
TRBV27	NA	few	TRBJ1-4	TGTGCCAGCAAGAGATCCGGGGTAATTAATGAAAAACTGTTTTTT	CASKRSGVINEKLFF
TRBV4-2	TRBD2	few	TRBJ2-1	TGTGCCAGCAGCCTTGGGACTAGTAGGAGGTACAATGAGCAGTTCTTC	CASSLGTSRRYNEQFF
TRBV4-3	NA	NA	TRBJ1-5	TGCGCCAGCAGCCAAGATAGGTATCAGCCCCAGCATTTT	CASSQDRYQPQHF
TRBV5-6	NA	NA	TRBJ1-4	TGTGCCAGCAGCTCTACCGGGCGTTTTAATGAAAAACTGTTTTTT	CASSSTGRFNEKLFF
TRBV5-1	NA	NA	TRBJ2-2	TGCGCCAGCACCTTGGAACACTACGGGGAGCTGTTTTTT	CASTLEHYGELFF
TRBV6-5	NA	NA	TRBJ2-7	TGTGCCAGCAGCCAAGCTTGGACAGTCTACGAGCAGTACTTC	CASSQAWTVYEQYF
TRBV27	TRBD1	once	TRBJ1-4	TGTGCCAGCAGCCGCGCCCTCGGGACAGGGGGTGAAAAACTGTTTTTT	CASSRALGTGGEKLFF
TRBV7-2	TRBD1	NA	TRBJ1-1	TGTGCCAGCAGCTTAGCGATGGGACAGGGCACTGAAGCTTTCTTT	CASSLAMGQGTEAFF
TRBV19	NA	NA	TRBJ1-1	TGTGCCAGTACCTTCTTTAAGGGGAGCACTGAAGCTTTCTTT	CASTFFKGSTEAFF
TRBV11-2	TRBD1	NA	TRBJ1-2	TGTGCCAGCAGCCGCGACAGGGGTGGCTACACCTTC	CASSRDRGGYTF
TRBV5-1	NA	NA	TRBJ2-3	TGCGCCAGCAGCTTGGATGGAGATACGCAGTATTTT	CASSLDGDTQYF
TRBV9	NA	NA	TRBJ1-3	TGTGCCAGCAGCGTAGAACTGAACTCTGGAAACACCATATATTTT	CASSVELNSGNTIYF
TRBV18	NA	NA	TRBJ1-4	TGTGCCAGCTCACCAGAGGGAGAAAAACTGTTTTTT	CASSPEGEKLFF
TRBV28	NA	NA	TRBJ2-7	TGTGCCAGCAGTTTAACGGCTGGAGACGAGCAGTACTTC	CASSLTAGDEQYF
TRBV6-5	TRBD1	NA	TRBJ1-1	TGTGCCAGCAGTTACCGCGGGACAGGGGAAGCTTTCTTT	CASSYRGTGEAFF
TRBV6-6	NA	NA	TRBJ1-1	TGTGCCAGCAGTTACGACAGATCAACCCAGCGCGCTTTCTTT	CASSYDRSTQRAFF
TRBV5-1	NA	NA	TRBJ1-1	TGCGCCAGCAGCTTGGATCGGGCGAACACTGAAGCTTTCTTT	CASSLDRANTEAFF
TRBV6-6	TRBD1	NA	TRBJ1-2	TGTGCCAGCAGTTACCGGGGACAGAGCGATGGCTACACCTTC	CASSYRGQSDGYTF
TRBV5-1	TRBD1	NA	TRBJ1-2	TGCGCCAGCAGCTTGGGCGGACAGGGTGTAGGCTACACCTTC	CASSLGGQGVGYTF
TRBV19	TRBD2	NA	TRBJ2-4	TGTGCCAGTAGTGGGCCCGGGGGGGACATTCAGTACTTC	CASSGPGGDIQYF
TRBV28	NA	NA	TRBJ2-6	TGTGCCAGCACCCCGGGACTCACCTCTGGGGCCAACGTCCTGACTTTC	CASTPGLTSGANVLTF
TRBV19	NA	NA	TRBJ2-6	TGTGCCAGTAGCAATGTAGCAGCTGGGGCCAACGTCCTGACTTTC	CASSNVAAGANVLTF
TRBV6-1	TRBD1	NA	TRBJ1-5	TGTGCCAGCAGCCGGGACAGGACCTCTTCGGGGCCCCAGCATTTT	CASSRDRTSSGPQHF
TRBV30	NA	NA	TRBJ1-6	TGTGCCTGGCATCCAGGGTCTAATTCACCCCTCCACTTT	CAWHPGSNSPLHF
TRBV4-2	NA	few	TRBJ1-1	TGTGCCAGCAGCCAGCGGACAGCGGACACTGAAGCTTTCTTT	CASSQRTADTEAFF